The 9 T cell receptor beta chains below come from one sample, sequenced in a study of T-cell reconstitution after alpha-beta-depleted transplantation in children. TCRbeta library preparation incorporated unique molecular identifiers. In TCRdb, the PCR reads were re-called with MiXCR into one record per CDR3 protein. The sample lists hundreds of thousands of distinct CDR3 sequences, about 7.3% seen once, with 9.1% in the top ten. General study findings and limits: By one year post-transplant, T-cell counts and diversity largely arose from T cells that were newly produced.

For these TCRs, the target antigens are not known. Source: peripheral blood, taken 360 days after TCRalphabeta/CD19-depleted stem cell transplant. These TCRs come from a female patient aged 2 to 10 who had a stem cell transplant for Fanconi anemia, so the T cells may come from the graft donor.

This clonotype was observed many times. The chain has TRBV4-2 and TRBJ2-3, with D perhaps TRBD2 (8 bases). In germline, CDR1 is LGHNA, CDR2 YNFKEQ. The CDR3 covers 17 residues. V lost 1 base and J 2 bases, leaving 16 bases between the germline ends. The CDR3, as DNA: TGTGCCAGCAGCCAAGGATTAGCGGGACAGCTCACAGATACGCAGTATTTT. Amino acid sequence: CASSQGLAGQLTDTQYF.

The rearrangement links TRBV3-1 to TRBJ1-1; tentatively, D is TRBD1 (6 bases). Germline V lookup: CDR1 LGHDT, CDR2 YNNKEL (reference sequence). The CDR3 sequence is 14 residues long. Trimming cost V 5 bases and J 2 bases, with 12 bases left between them. The CDR3 bases are TGTGCCAGCAGCTACTCAGGGGACAACACTGAAGCTTTCTTT. This gives the protein CASSYSGDNTEAFF.

This clonotype has a count of ten or more. In DNA, the CDR3 is TGCGCCAGCAGCCAAGTGGAACAGAGGGAGACCCAGTACTTC. It is translated as CASSQVEQRETQYF. The chain carries TRBV4-1 and TRBJ2-5; no clear D gene. Germline V lookup: CDR1 MGHRA, CDR2 YSYEKL. There are 14 residues in the CDR3. Trimming shortened V by 1 base and J by 5 bases, and 11 bases separated the two germline ends.

The sample holds a few counts of this clonotype. This chain uses TRBV5-5 with TRBJ2-7; D is unresolved. CDR1 SGHKS and CDR2 YYEKEE come from the germline V gene (reference sequence). Trimming took 1 base from V and 2 from J, leaving 13 bases between them. This CDR3 comprises 15 residues. The CDR3 bases are TGTGCCAGCAGCTTGTCTATGGCACCTCCCTACGAGCAGTACTTC. It encodes CASSLSMAPPYEQYF. Supplemented by reference TRBV5-5 and TRBJ2-7, the full variable domain reads DAGVTQSPTHLIKTRGQQVTLRCSPISGHKSVSWYQQVLGQGPQFIFQYYEKEERGRGNFPDRFSARQFPNYSSELNVNALLLGDSALYLCASSLSMAPPYEQYFGPGTRLTVT.

CDR3 in amino acids: CASNAPAGGELAKNIQYF. The CDR3 coding sequence is TGTGCCAGTAACGCTCCGGCGGGGGGAGAATTAGCCAAAAACATTCAGTACTTC. This chain uses TRBV19 with TRBJ2-4; TRBD2 matches at 8 bases. Germline V gives CDR1 LNHDA, CDR2 SQIVND (reference sequence). The CDR3 loop spans 18 amino acids. With 7 bases clipped from V and 0 bases from J, the junction kept 14 bases outside the gene matches.

This clonotype was found many times. The CDR3 here is CASSQYTSGPKGPFF. The CDR3 coding sequence is TGTGCCAGCAGCCAATATACTAGCGGTCCTAAGGGTCCGTTCTTC. The chain combines TRBV3-1 with TRBJ2-1; 8 bases are a match to TRBD2. The CDR3 has 15 residues. The ends lost 2 bases at V and 15 bases at J; junction bases unmatched: 15. CDR1 is LGHDT and CDR2 is YNNKEL in the germline V gene (reference sequence).

V usage is TRBV18 and J usage is TRBJ2-7; either TRBD1 or TRBD2 may fit D (5 bases each). The germline V gene has CDR1 KGHSH and CDR2 LQKENI. The CDR3 loop spans 18 amino acids. V gave up 6 bases and J gave up 0 bases, with 24 bases separating them. CDR3: CASSPEPGQGENSYEQYF. The CDR3 nucleotides are TGTGCCAGCTCCCCAGAGCCAGGGCAGGGAGAGAACTCCTACGAGCAGTACTTC.

This clonotype was observed at least ten times. The chain employs TRBV11-2 and TRBJ2-3; D assignment may be TRBD1 or TRBD2 (5 bases each). The CDR3 runs 15 residues. V was pared by 1 base and J by 0 bases, with 8 bases between. Germline assignment: CDR1 SGHAT and CDR2 FQNNGV. The CDR3: CASSLAWGSTDTQYF. The CDR3 region has the DNA TGTGCCAGCAGCTTAGCGTGGGGGAGCACAGATACGCAGTATTTT.

This clonotype was recorded a few times. J is TRBJ2-1 and V is TRBV11-2; 9 nucleotides agree with TRBD2. This CDR3 comprises 15 residues. V shed 1 base, J shed 9 bases, and the junction held 7 bases outside the gene matches. CDR1 is SGHAT, CDR2 FQNNGV, per germline. CDR3: CASSLALRGGLEQFF. CDR3 coding DNA: TGTGCCAGCAGCTTAGCCCTGCGGGGGGGCCTTGAGCAGTTCTTC.